The T cell receptor beta chain described here comes from a study of blood T cell repertoires in COVID-19. Study details: Acute and convalescent COVID-19 samples came from the United States, Italy and Spain. PBMCs, B-cell-depleted T cells, or T cells were the source of the cDNA or gDNA that made up the material.

In the source study's methods: Amplification with reference gene primers provided the estimates of nucleated cell counts. Produced via immunoSEQ multiplex PCR; TCRdb's table is partial and in-frame only. Clone size and V and J calls were adopted from that table, with D and trimming inferred from the DNA. The sample contains about 180,000 clones, under 85% of which appear only once. The receptor was isolated from a woman older than 75 with acute or convalescent COVID-19. The specimen sequenced was peripheral blood.

In nucleotides, the CDR3 is TGCGCCAGCAGCCAAGAGTGGAGGTCAACTAATGAAAAACTGTTTTTT. Protein product: CASSQEWRSTNEKLFF. The rearrangement links TRBV4-3 to TRBJ1-4; unclear D gene. In germline, CDR1 is LGHNA, CDR2 YSLEER. V was shortened by 0 bases and J by 0 bases, with 8 bases between the two germline ends. There are 16 residues in the CDR3.